One T cell receptor beta chain is described in this entry. The data are from a study of blood T cell repertoires in COVID-19. Across the whole study: There were acute and convalescent COVID-19 samples, and they came from the United States, Italy and Spain. T cells, B-cell-depleted T cells, or PBMCs supplied cDNA or gDNA.

Original methodology: Nucleated cell counts were estimated from reference gene primer amplification. Assay used: immunoSEQ multiplex PCR; TCRdb lists only in-frame clones, some missing. V, J and clone size are taken as reported in that table, and D and trimming were inferred from the DNA itself. The sample has fewer than 120,000 clones, 70% to 90% seen once. Germline assignment: CDR1 LGHDT and CDR2 YNNKEL (reference sequence). The CDR3 covers 17 residues. J gave up 8 bases and V 1 base, and 9 bases lay outside the gene matches. V gene TRBV3-1 (or the pseudogene TRBV3-2) combines with J gene TRBJ2-1; 12 bases match TRBD2. This sequence was found in a woman aged 45-65 years with acute or convalescent COVID-19. Sequenced input: peripheral blood. This CDR3 is CASSQGKTSGSLDEQFF. The CDR3 DNA sequence: TGTGCCAGCAGCCAAGGAAAGACTAGCGGGAGCTTAGATGAGCAGTTCTTC.